Presented here are 25 T cell receptor beta chains from one specimen sequenced in a study of blood T cell repertoires in COVID-19. Measured with immunoSEQ multiplex PCR; TCRdb has only the in-frame clones, and not every one. The data hold fewer than 350,000 clones, with under 95% observed a single time. Sequencing was performed on PBMCs or T cells enriched from blood (not recorded which). The receptors were gathered from a woman aged 35 to 49 with acute COVID-19.

The V and J genes are TRBV7-9 and TRBJ1-2; D is ambiguous. The CDR3 covers 13 residues. Germline V lookup: CDR1 SEHNR, CDR2 FQNEAQ (reference sequence). The V gene lost 2 bases and the J gene lost 5 bases, with 9 bases spanning the gap. The CDR3 region is CASSLKSGYGYTF. The CDR3 coding sequence is TGTGCCAGCAGCTTAAAATCCGGTTATGGCTACACCTTC.

The rearrangement joins TRBV5-8 to TRBJ1-1, with a possible D match to TRBD1 (6 bases). This CDR3 region has 15 residues. The V gene lost 0 bases and the J gene lost 10 bases, with 19 bases spanning the gap. Germline V gene data show CDR1 as SGHTS and CDR2 as YDEGEE. DNA for the CDR3: TGTGCCAGCAGCTTGGCCTGGGGGCGAGAAAAGGGAGCTTTCTTT. Its translation is CASSLAWGREKGAFF.

V gene TRBV18 combines with J gene TRBJ2-2; the match to TRBD2 covers 10 bases. V dropped 1 base and J dropped 4; count of bases not matched to a gene: 3. CDR1 is KGHSH, CDR2 LQKENI, per germline. The CDR3 length is 16 residues. The CDR3 protein is CASSPQLAGGTGELFF. DNA for the CDR3: TGTGCCAGCTCACCACAATTAGCGGGAGGCACCGGGGAGCTGTTTTTT. Full variable domain (outside the CDR3, taken from reference TRBV18 and TRBJ2-2): NAGVMQNPRHLVRRRGQEARLRCSPMKGHSHVYWYRQLPEEGLKFMVYLQKENIIDESGMPKERFSAEFPKEGPSILRIQQVVRGDSAAYFCASSPQLAGGTGELFFGEGSRLTVL.

The CDR3 sequence: CASNLPRGSTNEKLFF. The CDR3 DNA follows: TGTGCCAGCAATCTCCCGAGGGGGTCAACTAATGAAAAACTGTTTTTT. This sequence joins TRBV2 and TRBJ1-4; D is possibly TRBD1 (6 bases). The V end was cut by 7 bases, the J end by 0 bases, with 15 bases between. Germline CDR1 SNHLY, CDR2 FYNNEI. This CDR3 comprises 16 residues.

The J gene is TRBJ1-1, the V gene TRBV9; 9 nucleotides agree with TRBD1. The trim removed 5 bases at V and 7 bases at J, leaving 12 bases unmatched. This CDR3 is built from 15 residues. The germline gives CDR1 SGDLS, CDR2 YYNGEE. The CDR3 nucleotides are TGTGCCAGCAGTCCGAACACAGGGGGCAGAGGTGAAGCTTTCTTT. Amino acid sequence: CASSPNTGGRGEAFF.

V and J are TRBV2 and TRBJ1-2; 9 nucleotides match TRBD1. This CDR3 contains 15 residues. Germline CDR1 SNHLY, CDR2 FYNNEI. With 3 bases clipped from V and 2 bases from J, the junction kept 4 bases outside the gene matches. Here the CDR3 DNA reads TGTGCCAGCAGTGAGGGGGGGACAGGGAACTATGGCTACACCTTC. Translation: CASSEGGTGNYGYTF.

The V gene is TRBV18, the J gene TRBJ1-1; D is unresolved. Germline CDR1 and CDR2: KGHSH and LQKENI. V was clipped by 6 bases and J by 3 bases, with 14 bases between them. CDR3 length: 14 residues. Written as DNA, the CDR3 is TGTGCCAGCTCCTCGGGATGGCTCGACACTGAAGCTTTCTTT. As protein: CASSSGWLDTEAFF.

This clone appeared a single time. J is TRBJ1-1 and V is TRBV11-2; D is undetermined. Germline-derived CDR1 and CDR2 are SGHAT and FQNNGV. The CDR3 runs 12 residues. V gave up 0 bases and J gave up 11 bases, with 10 bases separating them. The CDR3 nucleotides are TGTGCCAGCAGCTTAGATCGGAGGGATGCTTTCTTT. Its protein is CASSLDRRDAFF.

The J gene is TRBJ2-3, the V gene TRBV10-3; D gene uncertain. The V gene's germline CDR1 is ENHRY and CDR2 SYGVKD. The CDR3 contains 14 residues. The germline V and J ends were trimmed by 4 bases and 1 base, with 9 bases remaining between them. CDR3 loop: CAISGEAGTDTQYF. In DNA, the CDR3 is TGTGCCATCAGTGGCGAAGCCGGCACAGATACGCAGTATTTT.

The CDR3 loop reads CATNLGPYNEQFF. The CDR3 nucleotides are TGTGCCACCAATTTGGGGCCTTACAATGAGCAGTTCTTC. This chain joins TRBV25-1 and TRBJ2-1; maybe TRBD1 (5 bases). Germline V gene sequence: CDR1 MGHDK, CDR2 SYGVNS. The CDR3 has 13 residues. V shed 10 bases and J shed 4 bases, with 14 bases lying between them.

V and J are TRBV19 and TRBJ1-5; the D gene is possibly TRBD1 (6 bases). CDR1 is LNHDA and CDR2 is SQIVND in the germline V gene (reference sequence). The CDR3 sequence is 15 residues long. Trimming removed 3 bases at V and 5 bases at J, with 14 bases between. The CDR3 spells CASSMSLQGYQPQHF. CDR3 in DNA: TGTGCCAGTAGTATGTCTTTGCAGGGGTATCAGCCCCAGCATTTT.

The gene calls are TRBV7-6 and TRBJ2-2, with 15 bases lining up with TRBD2. V was clipped by 5 bases and J by 7 bases; unmatched bases: 8. Germline values: CDR1 SGHVS, CDR2 FNYEAQ. The CDR3 length is 17 residues. The CDR3 DNA sequence: TGTGCCAGCAGCGCAGGACTAGCGGGAGGGCCAGGCGGGGAGCTGTTTTTT. It codes for CASSAGLAGGPGGELFF.

This sequence joins TRBV9 and TRBJ2-1; 9 bases agree with TRBD2. V was pared by 6 bases and J by 7 bases, with 14 bases of the junction left unmatched. Germline loops: CDR1 SGDLS, CDR2 YYNGEE. CDR3 size: 16 residues. CDR3 nucleotide sequence: TGTGCCAGCACCCGTACACCGGGACTAGCTGGGAATGAGCAGTTCTTC. Protein: CASTRTPGLAGNEQFF.

V usage is TRBV7-3 and J usage is TRBJ2-7; TRBD1 matches 8 bases. This CDR3 contains 15 residues. V shed 5 bases and J 4 bases; nucleotides not matched to a gene: 10. CDR1 SGHTA and CDR2 FQGTGA come from the germline V gene. This CDR3 reads CASSPTGTGTYEQYF. CDR3 coding DNA: TGTGCCAGCAGCCCGACCGGGACAGGAACTTACGAGCAGTACTTC.

This sequence joins TRBV5-6 and TRBJ2-7, with 7 positions matching TRBD2. The germline V gene has CDR1 SGHDT and CDR2 YYEEEE. V was pared by 0 bases and J by 6 bases, with 6 bases of the junction left unmatched. This CDR3 comprises 14 residues. The CDR3 is CASSLGDQRGEQYF. CDR3 nucleotides: TGTGCCAGCAGCTTGGGAGACCAGCGGGGCGAGCAGTACTTC.

This chain joins TRBV11-1 and TRBJ1-1, with 9 bases lining up with TRBD1. The V gene's germline CDR1 is SGHAT and CDR2 FQDESV (reference sequence). The CDR3 is 16 residues long. V shed 4 bases, J shed 3 bases, and the junction held 9 bases outside the gene matches. This chain's CDR3 is CASSSADRGRDTEAFF. The CDR3 bases are TGTGCCAGCAGCTCAGCCGACAGGGGGAGGGACACTGAAGCTTTCTTT.

The V call is TRBV5-6, the J call TRBJ1-1; no clear D gene. CDR1 SGHDT and CDR2 YYEEEE come from the germline V gene. The germline V and J ends were trimmed by 0 bases and 1 base, with 13 bases remaining between them. This CDR3 region has 16 residues. The DNA for the CDR3 is TGTGCCAGCAGCTTGGGGCAGACTGCCGGGAACACTGAAGCTTTCTTT. Its translation is CASSLGQTAGNTEAFF.

This clone occurred once. V is TRBV5-6 and J is TRBJ2-5, with 10 bases matching TRBD2. The V segment lost 3 bases and the J segment 5 bases; nucleotides outside the gene matches: 16. This CDR3 has 18 amino acids. Germline V lookup: CDR1 SGHDT, CDR2 YYEEEE. The CDR3 DNA reads as TGTGCCAGCAGCTGGGAGCGGTCTAGCGGGAGTACTCGGGAGACCCAGTACTTC. Its translation: CASSWERSSGSTRETQYF.

In DNA form, the CDR3 reads TGTGCCAGCAGCTTTAGACTAGCGGGGTACAATGAGCAGTTCTTC. Its translation is CASSFRLAGYNEQFF. The rearrangement links TRBV5-5 to TRBJ2-1, with 11 bases identical to TRBD2. After removal of 2 bases from V and 4 bases from J, the junction contained 2 bases not matched to a gene. Germline values: CDR1 SGHKS, CDR2 YYEKEE (reference sequence). The CDR3 is 15 residues long.

This clone was found many times. The chain combines TRBV9 with TRBJ2-4, with D perhaps TRBD1 (5 bases). The CDR3 length is 15 residues. Germline loops: CDR1 SGDLS, CDR2 YYNGEE. Trimming left V 3 bases short and J 6 bases short, with 16 bases between. Here the CDR3 DNA reads TGTGCCAGCAGCGCCAACCCTAAGACAGTAAACATTCAGTACTTC. This translates into CASSANPKTVNIQYF.

The CDR3 spells CASTLIGTGELFF. CDR3 sequence (DNA): TGTGCCAGCACCCTTATCGGGACCGGGGAGCTGTTTTTT. V gene TRBV27 combines with J gene TRBJ2-2; D is ambiguous. V was trimmed by 7 bases and J by 5 bases, leaving 11 bases between them. CDR3 length: 13 amino acids. CDR1 is MNHEY and CDR2 is SMNVEV in the germline V gene (reference sequence).

The genes are TRBV2 and TRBJ2-2; perhaps TRBD2 as D (5 bases). Germline V CDR1 and CDR2: SNHLY, FYNNEI. The CDR3 has 14 residues. The ends were cut back, 7 bases at V and 7 bases at J, with 16 bases in the middle. In DNA form, the CDR3 reads TGTGCCAGCATGGGAGCAAGTGCAGGCGGGGAGCTGTTTTTT. Its translation: CASMGASAGGELFF.

Points on this clone: The junction shows a germline mismatch at one end, possibly a read error. The chain combines TRBV2 with TRBJ2-4; a possible D gene is TRBD1 (5 bases). This CDR3 has 11 residues. Germline CDR1 reads SNHLY; CDR2 reads FYNNEI. The CDR3 DNA reads as TGTGCCAGCAGTGAACTTGGGGCTAGGGTCTTC. Translating it yields CASSELGARVF.

This clone was seen just once. This sample also contains other DNA sequences that code for the same CDR3. CDR3 sequence reads: CASSPGETQYF. CDR3 sequence (DNA): TGTGCCAGCAGCCCAGGGGAGACCCAGTACTTC. This chain connects TRBV7-9 to TRBJ2-5; TRBD1 might be the D (5 bases). Germline V lookup: CDR1 SEHNR, CDR2 FQNEAQ (reference sequence). Trimming took 5 bases from V and 5 from J, leaving 6 bases between them. The CDR3 extends over 11 amino acids. Full variable domain (missing parts from reference TRBV7-9 and TRBJ2-5): DTGVSQNPRHKITKRGQNVTFRCDPISEHNRLYWYRQTLGQGPEFLTYFQNEAQLEKSRLLSDRFSAERPKGSFSTLEIQRTEQGDSAMYLCASSPGETQYFGPGTRLLVL.

J is TRBJ2-7 and V is TRBV6-5; TRBD1 matches at 9 bases. The length of the CDR3 is 13 residues. Germline V gene sequence: CDR1 MNHEY, CDR2 SVGAGI. Losses at the gene ends were 3 bases for V and 8 bases for J; bases not matched to a gene: 5. In DNA form, the CDR3 reads TGTGCCAGCAGTTATCGAACAGGGGGCAAGCAGTACTTC. Translation gives CASSYRTGGKQYF.